Described below is a single TCR beta chain sequence and its context. This sample stems from a study of blood T cell repertoires in COVID-19. Study-level information: Nucleic acid was either cDNA or gDNA, and it came from T cells, B-cell-depleted T cells, or PBMCs.

Original handling: Quantification of nucleated cells was approximated via reference gene primer amplification. Clones were sequenced by immunoSEQ multiplex PCR, and TCRdb holds only the in-frame ones, with some missing. The DNA gave D and trimming, while V, J and clone size come from that table. This sample has about 210,000 clones, with 80% to 90% found just once. Sequenced input: peripheral blood. The clonotype was recovered from a woman aged 50 to 60 with active or convalescent COVID-19.

CDR3 nucleotide sequence: TGTGCCAGCAGCTTAGGCGGGACTAGCGGCCAAGAGACCCAGTACTTC. This encodes CASSLGGTSGQETQYF. The V and J genes are TRBV11-3 and TRBJ2-5; 11 nucleotides align to TRBD2. The length of the CDR3 is 16 residues. Germline V gives CDR1 SGHNT, CDR2 YENEEA. The V and J ends lost 1 base and 1 base, in that order; junction bases with no gene match: 2.